Sequencing of this TCR beta chain was carried out in a study of cytomegalovirus exposure and HLA in healthy donors. Study-wide points: Later analysis associated a missense DCLRE1C variant with TCR beta V- and J-gene trimming.

As concerns this clone: What it binds is unknown.

The PCR employed 60 Vbeta primers together with 13 Jbeta primers. The repertoire was sequenced with immunoSEQ multiplex PCR; TCRdb's copy has only in-frame clones and lacks some. Here the sample spans about 200,000 clones, 73% being singletons. The CDR3 spans 16 residues. Germline loops: CDR1 SGHKS, CDR2 YYEKEE (reference sequence). V was pared by 4 bases and J by 4 bases, with 6 bases of the junction left unmatched. Specimen: PBMCs. This receptor was obtained from a young woman in good health and CMV-seronegative. The chain carries TRBV5-5 and TRBJ2-5, with 14 positions matching TRBD2. The CDR3 coding sequence is TGTGCCAGCAGCGGGCCCGGGACTAGCGGGGGAGAGACCCAGTACTTC. Amino acid sequence: CASSGPGTSGGETQYF. The full variable domain, with the rest looked up from reference TRBV5-5 and TRBJ2-5, is DAGVTQSPTHLIKTRGQQVTLRCSPISGHKSVSWYQQVLGQGPQFIFQYYEKEERGRGNFPDRFSARQFPNYSSELNVNALLLGDSALYLCASSGPGTSGGETQYFGPGTRLLVL.